A selection of T cell receptor beta chains follows, all from one sample in a study of OX40 agonist ivuxolimab in advanced cancers. Here immunoSEQ multiplex PCR was the method, and the copy in TCRdb shows in-frame clones only, minus some. The top ten hold around 15% of the sample, which has about 66,000 clones, about 90% seen once. Sequencing was performed on CD4+ or CD8+ T cells sorted from blood, taken in a trial of the OX40 agonist ivuxolimab. Source of these receptors: an adult with an advanced solid tumor such as melanoma, head and neck, liver or kidney cancer. CDR3s include the opening cysteine and the closing phenylalanine or tryptophan. Fields, in order: D gene, J gene, V gene, clone size, CDR3 length, CDR3 DNA, CDR3 protein. A D gene is named only where the DNA matches it firmly. Only some rows state a clone size, as once, few, many or a class for expanded clones.

- | TRBJ2-5 | TRBV11-2 | - | 15 | TGTGCCAGCAGCAAATCATCATCGCAGGCTGAGACCCAGTACTTC | CASSKSSSQAETQYF
- | TRBJ2-1 | TRBV7-2 | - | 15 | TGTGCCAGCAGCCAAGAAGGGACTCAGAGGGATGAGCAGTTCTTC | CASSQEGTQRDEQFF
TRBD2 | TRBJ2-7 | TRBV10-3 | once | 13 | TGTGCCAGTGGGACTAGCGGCATCTACGAGCAGTACTTC | CASGTSGIYEQYF
- | TRBJ2-4 | TRBV27 | - | 14 | TGTGCCAGCAGTCCCCTTTTAGCCAAAAACATTCAGTACTTC | CASSPLLAKNIQYF
TRBD1 | TRBJ2-7 | TRBV7-9 | - | 14 | TGTGCCAGCAGCTTAGCGTACAGGGGCTACGAGCAGTACTTC | CASSLAYRGYEQYF
- | TRBJ2-3 | TRBV5-1 | - | 15 | TGCGCCAGCAGCTTGGTCGGGGGACGGGGAGATACGCAGTATTTT | CASSLVGGRGDTQYF
- | TRBJ2-5 | TRBV27 | - | 12 | TGTGCCAGTAGTTCCCAAGGTGGGACCCAGTACTTC | CASSSQGGTQYF
- | TRBJ2-5 | TRBV29-1 | - | 12 | TGCAGCGTTGGGCCCAACCAAGAGACCCAGTACTTC | CSVGPNQETQYF
TRBD2 | TRBJ2-1 | TRBV11-3 | few | 15 | TGTGCCAGCAGCAAGACTAGCGGGGGATACAATGAGCAGTTCTTC | CASSKTSGGYNEQFF
- | TRBJ2-5 | TRBV6-5 | - | 14 | TGTGCCAGCAATTCTAGACTAGTTCGGGAGACCCAGTACTTC | CASNSRLVRETQYF
- | TRBJ2-2 | TRBV4-3 | - | 14 | TGCGCCAGCAACCGGGACACCAACACCGGGGAGCTGTTTTTT | CASNRDTNTGELFF
- | TRBJ2-1 | TRBV7-3 | - | 14 | TGTGCCAGCAGCTTACTGGGTTCGCAAAGTGAGCAGTTCTTC | CASSLLGSQSEQFF
TRBD2 | TRBJ2-3 | TRBV27 | - | 16 | TGTGCCAGCAGTTTAGACTCAGTAGCGGGAACAGATACGCAGTATTTT | CASSLDSVAGTDTQYF
- | TRBJ2-5 | TRBV7-2 | - | 15 | TGTGCCAGCAGCTTAAGCCTAGTCGGTGGAGAGACCCAGTACTTC | CASSLSLVGGETQYF
TRBD1 | TRBJ2-7 | TRBV9 | - | 15 | TGTGCCAGCAGCGTAGGAGGGGGCACGGGGTACGAGCAGTACTTC | CASSVGGGTGYEQYF